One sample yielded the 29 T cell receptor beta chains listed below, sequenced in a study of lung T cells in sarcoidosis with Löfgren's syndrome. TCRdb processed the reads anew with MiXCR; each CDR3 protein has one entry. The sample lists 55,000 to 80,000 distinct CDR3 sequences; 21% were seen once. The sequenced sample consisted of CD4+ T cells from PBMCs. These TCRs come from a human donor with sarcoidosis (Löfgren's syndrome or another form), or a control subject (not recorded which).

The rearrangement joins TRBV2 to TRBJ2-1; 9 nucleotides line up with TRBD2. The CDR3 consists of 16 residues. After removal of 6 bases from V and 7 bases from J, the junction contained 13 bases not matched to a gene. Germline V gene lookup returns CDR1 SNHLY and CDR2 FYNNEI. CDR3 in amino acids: CASRKRLAEFGNEQFF. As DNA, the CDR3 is TGTGCCAGCAGAAAGAGACTAGCGGAATTTGGGAATGAGCAGTTCTTC.

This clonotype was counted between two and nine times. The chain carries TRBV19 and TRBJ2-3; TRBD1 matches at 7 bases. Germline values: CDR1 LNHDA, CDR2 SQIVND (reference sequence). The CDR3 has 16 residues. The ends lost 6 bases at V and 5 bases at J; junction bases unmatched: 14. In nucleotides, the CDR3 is TGTGCCAGTAGGTTTTCCCGAGCAGGGGGTAAAGATACGCAGTATTTT. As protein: CASRFSRAGGKDTQYF.

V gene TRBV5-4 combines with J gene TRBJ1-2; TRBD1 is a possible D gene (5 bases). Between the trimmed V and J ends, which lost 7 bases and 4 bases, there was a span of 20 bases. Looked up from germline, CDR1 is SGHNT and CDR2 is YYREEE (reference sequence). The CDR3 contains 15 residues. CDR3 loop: CASSQKTGPSYGYTF. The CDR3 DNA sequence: TGTGCCAGCTCTCAGAAGACGGGACCGTCCTATGGCTACACCTTC.

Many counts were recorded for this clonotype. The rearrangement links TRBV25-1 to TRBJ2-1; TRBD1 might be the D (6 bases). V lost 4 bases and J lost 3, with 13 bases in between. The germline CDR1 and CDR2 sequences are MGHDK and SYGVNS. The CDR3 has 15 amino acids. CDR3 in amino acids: CASSGVQGNYNEQFF. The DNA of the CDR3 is TGTGCCAGCAGTGGAGTACAGGGAAACTACAATGAGCAGTTCTTC.

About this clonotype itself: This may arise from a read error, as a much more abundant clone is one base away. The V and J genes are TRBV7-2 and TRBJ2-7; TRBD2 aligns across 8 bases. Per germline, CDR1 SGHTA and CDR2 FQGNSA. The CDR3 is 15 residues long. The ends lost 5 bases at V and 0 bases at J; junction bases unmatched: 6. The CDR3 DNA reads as TGTGCCAGCAGCCTAGTAGCGGGGAGCTCCTACGAGCAGTACTTC. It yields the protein CASSLVAGSSYEQYF.

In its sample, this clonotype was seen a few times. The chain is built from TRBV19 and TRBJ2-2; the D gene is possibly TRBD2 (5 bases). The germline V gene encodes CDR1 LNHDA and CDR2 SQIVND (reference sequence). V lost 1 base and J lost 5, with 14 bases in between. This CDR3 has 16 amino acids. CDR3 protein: CASSIAARTGTGELFF. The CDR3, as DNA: TGTGCCAGTAGTATAGCCGCCCGGACTGGAACCGGGGAGCTGTTTTTT.

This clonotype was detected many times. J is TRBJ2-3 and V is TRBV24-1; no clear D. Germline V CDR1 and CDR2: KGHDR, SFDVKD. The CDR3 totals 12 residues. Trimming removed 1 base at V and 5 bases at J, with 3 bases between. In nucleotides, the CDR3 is TGTGCCACCAGTGATTTCGGAGATACGCAGTATTTT. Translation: CATSDFGDTQYF.

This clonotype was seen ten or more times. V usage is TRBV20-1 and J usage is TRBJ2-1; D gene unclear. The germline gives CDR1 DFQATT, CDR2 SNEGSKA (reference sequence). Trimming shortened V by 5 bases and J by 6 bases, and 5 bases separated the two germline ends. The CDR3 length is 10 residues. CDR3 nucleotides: TGCAGTGCTTGGCTCAATGAGCAGTTCTTC. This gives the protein CSAWLNEQFF.

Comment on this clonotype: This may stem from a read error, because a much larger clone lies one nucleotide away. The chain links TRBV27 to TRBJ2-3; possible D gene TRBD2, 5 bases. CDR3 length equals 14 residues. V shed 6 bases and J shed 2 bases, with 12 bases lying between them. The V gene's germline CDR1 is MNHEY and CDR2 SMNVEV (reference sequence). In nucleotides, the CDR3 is TGTGCCAGCAGGCCGCGGGTATTCACAGATACGCAGTATTTT. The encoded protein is CASRPRVFTDTQYF.

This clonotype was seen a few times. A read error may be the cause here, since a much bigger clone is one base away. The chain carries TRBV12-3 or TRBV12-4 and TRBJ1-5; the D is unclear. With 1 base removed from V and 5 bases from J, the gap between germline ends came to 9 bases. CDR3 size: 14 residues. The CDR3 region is CASSLGRNHQPQHF. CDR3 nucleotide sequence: TGTGCCAGCAGTTTAGGCAGAAATCATCAGCCCCAGCATTTT.

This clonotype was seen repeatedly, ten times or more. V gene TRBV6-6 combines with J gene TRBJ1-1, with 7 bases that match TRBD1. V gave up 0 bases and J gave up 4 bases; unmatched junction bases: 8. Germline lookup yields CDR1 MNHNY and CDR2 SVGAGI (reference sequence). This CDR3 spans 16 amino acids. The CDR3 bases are TGTGCCAGCAGTTACTCGAGGAGGGGGCAAGGCACTGAAGCTTTCTTT. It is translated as CASSYSRRGQGTEAFF.

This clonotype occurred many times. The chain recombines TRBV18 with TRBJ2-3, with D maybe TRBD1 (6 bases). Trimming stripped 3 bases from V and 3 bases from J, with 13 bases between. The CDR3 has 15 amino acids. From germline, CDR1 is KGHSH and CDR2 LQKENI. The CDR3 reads CASSPNGQRTDTQYF. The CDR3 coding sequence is TGTGCCAGCTCACCGAACGGACAGAGAACAGATACGCAGTATTTT. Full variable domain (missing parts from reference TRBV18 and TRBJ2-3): NAGVMQNPRHLVRRRGQEARLRCSPMKGHSHVYWYRQLPEEGLKFMVYLQKENIIDESGMPKERFSAEFPKEGPSILRIQQVVRGDSAAYFCASSPNGQRTDTQYFGPGTRLTVL.

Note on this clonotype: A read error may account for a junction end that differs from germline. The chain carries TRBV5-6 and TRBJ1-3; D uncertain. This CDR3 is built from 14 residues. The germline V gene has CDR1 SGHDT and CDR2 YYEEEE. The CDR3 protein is CVSRRGNSGNTIYF. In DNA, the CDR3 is TGTGTCAGCCGACGAGGGAATTCTGGAAACACCATATATTTT.

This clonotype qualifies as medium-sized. DNA for the CDR3: TGCAGTGCTAGCTCCGGGACTTCGAATGGCTACACCTTC. Amino acids: CSASSGTSNGYTF. The V and J genes are TRBV20-1 and TRBJ1-2; tentatively, D is TRBD1 (5 bases). Germline loops: CDR1 DFQATT, CDR2 SNEGSKA (reference sequence). Trimming removed 3 bases from V and 6 bases from J, with 14 bases in between. This CDR3 has 13 residues.

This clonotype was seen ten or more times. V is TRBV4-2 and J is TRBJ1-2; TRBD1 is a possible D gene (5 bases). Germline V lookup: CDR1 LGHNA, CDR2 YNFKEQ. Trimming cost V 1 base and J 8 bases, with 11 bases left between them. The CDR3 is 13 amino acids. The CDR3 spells CASSQGGQAGYTF. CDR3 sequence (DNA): TGTGCCAGCAGCCAAGGGGGCCAGGCGGGCTACACCTTC.

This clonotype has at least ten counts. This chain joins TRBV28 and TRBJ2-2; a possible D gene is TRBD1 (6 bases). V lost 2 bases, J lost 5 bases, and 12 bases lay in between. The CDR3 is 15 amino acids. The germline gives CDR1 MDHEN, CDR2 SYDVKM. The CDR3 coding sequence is TGTGCCAGCAGTTTAGGGGGCGCAGGGACCGGGGAGCTGTTTTTT. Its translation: CASSLGGAGTGELFF.

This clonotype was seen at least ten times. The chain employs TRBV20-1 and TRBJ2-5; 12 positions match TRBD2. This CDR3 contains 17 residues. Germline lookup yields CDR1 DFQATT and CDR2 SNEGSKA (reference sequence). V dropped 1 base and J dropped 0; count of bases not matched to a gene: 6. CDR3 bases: TGCAGTGCTAGAGGGGCTAGCGGGAGGGCCCACCAAGAGACCCAGTACTTC. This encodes CSARGASGRAHQETQYF.

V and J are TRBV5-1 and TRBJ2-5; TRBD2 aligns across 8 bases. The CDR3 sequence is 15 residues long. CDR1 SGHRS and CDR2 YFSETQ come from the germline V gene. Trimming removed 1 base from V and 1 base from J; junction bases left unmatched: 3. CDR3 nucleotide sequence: TGCGCCAGCAGCTTGTACACTAGCGGCCAAGAGACCCAGTACTTC. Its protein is CASSLYTSGQETQYF.

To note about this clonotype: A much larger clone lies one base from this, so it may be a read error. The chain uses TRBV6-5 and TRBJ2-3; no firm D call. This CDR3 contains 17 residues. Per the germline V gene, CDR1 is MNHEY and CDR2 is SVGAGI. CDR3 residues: CAGSYEPALYYTDTQYF. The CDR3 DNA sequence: TGTGCCGGCAGTTACGAACCAGCGCTCTATTACACAGATACGCAGTATTTT.

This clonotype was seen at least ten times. The CDR3 loop is CASSDLLRSLGEQYF. The CDR3 DNA is TGTGCCAGCAGTGACCTACTTCGATCCCTCGGCGAGCAGTACTTC. V usage is TRBV25-1 and J usage is TRBJ2-7, with unresolved D. The length of the CDR3 is 15 residues. The germline CDR1 and CDR2 sequences are MGHDK and SYGVNS. Trimming shortened V by 3 bases and J by 6 bases, and 18 bases separated the two germline ends.

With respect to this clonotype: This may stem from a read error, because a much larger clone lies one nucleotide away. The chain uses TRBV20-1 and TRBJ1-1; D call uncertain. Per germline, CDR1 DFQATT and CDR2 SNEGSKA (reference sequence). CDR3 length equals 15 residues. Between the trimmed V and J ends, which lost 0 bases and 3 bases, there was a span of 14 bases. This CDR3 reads CSARDLRAQDTEAFF. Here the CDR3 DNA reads TGCAGTGCTAGAGATCTGCGGGCCCAGGACACTGAAGCTTTCTTT.

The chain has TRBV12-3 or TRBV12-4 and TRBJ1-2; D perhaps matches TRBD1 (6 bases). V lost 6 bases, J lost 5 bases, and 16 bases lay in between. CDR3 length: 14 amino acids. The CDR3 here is CASSPFTGYYGYTF. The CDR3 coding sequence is TGTGCCAGCAGCCCTTTTACAGGGTATTATGGCTACACCTTC.

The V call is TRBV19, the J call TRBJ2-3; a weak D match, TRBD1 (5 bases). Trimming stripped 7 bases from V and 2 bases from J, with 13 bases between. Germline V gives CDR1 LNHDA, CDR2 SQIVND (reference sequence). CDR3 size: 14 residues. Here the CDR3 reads CASTDISYTDTQYF. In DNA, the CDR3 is TGTGCCAGTACGGACATCTCTTACACAGATACGCAGTATTTT.

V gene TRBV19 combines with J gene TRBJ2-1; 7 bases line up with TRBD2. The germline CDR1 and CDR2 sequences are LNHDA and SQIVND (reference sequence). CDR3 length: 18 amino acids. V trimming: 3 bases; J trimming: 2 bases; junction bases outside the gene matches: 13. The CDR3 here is CASSIVLQAGGTYNEQFF. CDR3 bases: TGTGCCAGTAGTATCGTGCTTCAGGCCGGGGGGACCTACAATGAGCAGTTCTTC.

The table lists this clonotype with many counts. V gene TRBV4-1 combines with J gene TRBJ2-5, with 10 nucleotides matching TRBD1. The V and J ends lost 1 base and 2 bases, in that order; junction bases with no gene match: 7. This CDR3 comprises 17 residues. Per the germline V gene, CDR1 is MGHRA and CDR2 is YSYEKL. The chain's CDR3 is CASSQGAGQGWQETQYF. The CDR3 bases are TGCGCCAGCAGCCAAGGCGCGGGACAGGGGTGGCAAGAGACCCAGTACTTC.

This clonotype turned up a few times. The CDR3 sequence: CASSLGTGASYEQYF. Here the CDR3 DNA reads TGTGCCAGCAGCTTAGGGACAGGGGCGTCCTACGAGCAGTACTTC. The rearrangement links TRBV7-3 to TRBJ2-7; TRBD1 matches at 10 bases. V was clipped by 2 bases and J by 1 base; unmatched bases: 2. Germline CDR1 and CDR2: SGHTA and FQGTGA. The CDR3 runs to 15 residues.

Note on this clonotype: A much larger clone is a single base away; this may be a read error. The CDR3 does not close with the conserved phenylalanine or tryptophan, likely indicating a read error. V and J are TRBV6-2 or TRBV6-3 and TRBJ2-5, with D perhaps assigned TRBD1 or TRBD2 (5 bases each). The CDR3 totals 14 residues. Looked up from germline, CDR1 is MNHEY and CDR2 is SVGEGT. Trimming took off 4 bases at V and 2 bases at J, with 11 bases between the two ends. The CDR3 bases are TGTGCCAGCAGTTGGGACGGCAGACAAGAGACCCAGTACCTC. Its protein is CASSWDGRQETQYL.

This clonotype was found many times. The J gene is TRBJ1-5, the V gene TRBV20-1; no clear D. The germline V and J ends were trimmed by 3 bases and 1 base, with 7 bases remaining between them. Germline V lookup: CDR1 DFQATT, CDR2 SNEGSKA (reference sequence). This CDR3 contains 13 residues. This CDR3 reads CSARTGSNQPQHF. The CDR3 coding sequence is TGCAGTGCTAGGACGGGAAGCAATCAGCCCCAGCATTTT.

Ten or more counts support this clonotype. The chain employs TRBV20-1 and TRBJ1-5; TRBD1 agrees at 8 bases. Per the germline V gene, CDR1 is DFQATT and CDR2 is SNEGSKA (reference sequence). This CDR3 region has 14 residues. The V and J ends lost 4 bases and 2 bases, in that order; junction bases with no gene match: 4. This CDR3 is CSATQTGGNQPQHF. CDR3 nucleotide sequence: TGCAGTGCTACACAGACAGGGGGCAATCAGCCCCAGCATTTT.